This entry concerns a single T cell receptor (beta chain). This clonotype was detected many times. Its antigen has not been determined. No base quality values were provided; no much bigger clone lies one nucleotide off. The CDR3 has 15 amino acids, counting the end cysteine and phenylalanine. Just CDR3 DNA is preserved here, 45 bases in frame from base 1. The CDR1 and CDR2 encoded by the germline V gene are MDHEN and SYDVKM. V drops 6 bases and J drops 4 bases, leaving 19 bases in between. The library was built by means of multiplex PCR. The run used an Illumina HiSeq 4000. iRepertoire HTBI primers and Arm-PCR amplification of CDR3 regions were used to construct TCR beta libraries. Before sequencing, the PCR products underwent gel purification. Processing in the source paper ran as follows. Gene usage analysis of CDR3 amino acid clonotypes used the roughly 60 TRBV and about 13 TRBJ segments found across samples. COPE and FqMerger were used to merge filtered high-quality paired reads into contigs. Contigs were aligned with BLAST to IMGT TRBV, TRBD and TRBJ reference genes, and CDR3 was defined per IMGT. Any clonotype with a frequency above 0.1% was counted as a highly expanded clone. Shannon entropy served as the measure of repertoire diversity, while the Gini coefficient captured V-J evenness. Public clonotypes were defined as clonotypes shared by more than one individual. Using fastp at Q25 and MiXCR, TCRdb reprocessed the public reads and kept productive beta chains. Under each unique CDR3 protein, matching rows form one entry showing the most common genes and DNA. The V and J calls reflect TCRdb's pipeline rather than the authors' work. The sample contains 420,000 or so distinct CDR3 sequences, around 17% of them found a single time. The leading ten clones occupy 23% of the sample.

The data were taken from a study of regulatory T cells in long-lasting Graves disease (dated by TCRdb to about 2021). In the study overall: Newly diagnosed Graves' disease patients had taken antithyroid drugs for less than 3 months. Patients with persistent Graves' disease were compared with patients with newly diagnosed Graves' disease using TCR sequencing and RNA sequencing of peripheral blood. The study took place in China and was registered as a clinical trial. A total of roughly 35 samples underwent TCR sequencing: some 13 from persistent and 20 from newly diagnosed Graves' disease patients. Points the paper makes about the study in general: TRBV28, TRBJ1-2 and TRBJ2-5 were preferentially used in persistent disease, while TRBV20-1 and TRBJ2-1 were favored in newly diagnosed disease. Only the TCR beta chain was sequenced and analyzed. The authors noted that the small sample size was a limitation that may lower accuracy. Because the primary lesion, thyroid tissue, could not be accessed, the study looked at peripheral blood alone. Patients with persistent disease shared more public clonotypes (about 3,000) than newly diagnosed patients did (around 930). Compared with newly diagnosed patients, persistent Graves' disease patients had lower TCR Shannon entropy and fewer highly expanded clones, which suggests clonal expansion.

Interpreted using the paper, the time point label stands for: newly diagnosed GD, antithyroid drugs for less than 3 months. For both TCR sequencing and RNA sequencing, RNA was extracted from PBMCs using TRIzol. The diagnosis of Graves' disease was made according to American Thyroid Association guidelines. Patients were recruited from an endocrinology department in Xi'an, China. From each patient, about 9.7 milliliters of peripheral blood was collected into an EDTA anticoagulant tube. PBMCs were isolated by Ficoll Paque Plus density gradient separation without further T cell sorting. RNA quality was checked with an Agilent 2100 Bioanalyzer and agarose gel, and concentration with a NanoDrop 2000. This sample also belongs to another study, concerning T cells in Graves' hyperthyroidism and ophthalmopathy. The second publication reports: Graves' hyperthyroidism was defined as stable when no progression to ophthalmopathy occurred over 18 months of follow-up. Hyperthyroidism patients were newly diagnosed, with disease duration under 2 months, and aged 18 to 65 years. Exclusion was applied to patients with uncontrolled infections, other autoimmune diseases, pregnancy or lactation. Diagnoses were established on the basis of clinical symptoms, serum thyroxine and TRAb, thyroid ultrasound, and orbital computed tomography. For the first round of RT-PCR on the TCR CDR3, the HTBI primer set was used together with the Qiagen OneStep RT-PCR kit. Most expanded thyroid clonotypes (frequency above 0.001) were also detected in blood, suggesting blood repertoires may reflect thyroid immune responses. A model built on a 13 V-J signature distinguished ophthalmopathy from stable hyperthyroidism, reaching around 88% sensitivity and 81.08% specificity in cross-validation and 80%/75% in testing. In validation, the model predicted progression to ophthalmopathy with approximately 69% sensitivity and around 72% specificity, a median of about 6 months before onset. To identify TCR V-J signatures that set the groups apart, the researchers used a discovery cohort of 100 patients, made up of 40 to 45 with Graves' ophthalmopathy and about 60 with stable Graves' hyperthyroidism. An independent validation cohort of 18 to 20 hyperthyroidism patients and approximately 17 patients who later progressed to ophthalmopathy tested prospective prediction of ophthalmopathy. The 95 to 100 discovery patients were randomly divided into training and test sets at a 7:3 ratio. The study also compared thyroid tissue and blood T-cell repertoires from about 6 Graves' hyperthyroidism patients. After sampling, hyperthyroidism patients received methimazole starting at 30 mg daily, and ophthalmopathy patients received high-dose intravenous methylprednisolone. Libraries were constructed in a second round of multiplex PCR, after which size selection and purification were performed. Libraries were sequenced paired-end with 100 bp reads on an Illumina HiSeq2000. Raw data were processed with SOAPnuke, discarding reads with adapters, uncalled bases, mean Phred below 15, or no exact constant-primer or identifier match. COPE v1.2.5 was used to merge high-quality paired reads, and clonotypes were defined as unique nucleotide sequences. Clonotypes were aligned to IMGT TRBV, TRBD and TRBJ reference segments using MiTCR v1.1. Analysis was restricted to V-J combinations with a frequency above 0.0001, which covered 99% to 99.2% of repertoires. The TCS score was defined as F50 (clonal expansion) divided by E x V (chaos), with BLOSUM62-based TCRdist calculated between CDR3 peptides within each V-J. Welch's t-statistics and random forest reduced some 510 V-J features to some 14, which were used in a naive Bayes classifier (R e1071). Sample size was not statistically predetermined, and blinding of investigators to group allocation was not performed. The paper reports TCR Vbeta CDR3 sequencing of roughly 140 peripheral blood samples: 43 ophthalmopathy, fewer than 85 hyperthyroidism and 17 progressor patients.

The V and J genes are TRBV28 and TRBJ2-7; a weak D assignment points to TRBD1 (6 bases agree). Specimen: peripheral blood mononuclear cells (PBMCs), collected at new diagnosis, from a patient treated with antithyroid drugs. This clonotype was obtained from a woman between 18 and 29 years old with Graves disease. Donor details come from another sample of the same person, matched by shared clones. The CDR3 protein: CASSSPGQWGYEQYF. Here is the DNA: TGTGCCAGCAGCTCTCCGGGACAATGGGGGTACGAGCAGTACTTC.